Described below is a single TCR beta chain sequence and its context. This sample is drawn from a study of blood T cell repertoires in COVID-19. Overall study: Acute and convalescent COVID-19 specimens originated in the United States, Italy and Spain. Sources were T cells, B-cell-depleted T cells, or PBMCs; the material itself was cDNA or gDNA.

This CDR3 region has 11 residues. V was pared by 6 bases and J by 3 bases, with 8 bases between. Looked up from germline, CDR1 is SQVTM and CDR2 is ANQGSEA. The method was immunoSEQ multiplex PCR; TCRdb's version includes in-frame clones alone and lacks a portion of them. This sample carries 180,000 or so clones, about 88% of them seen once, and the ten largest clones take roughly 2.9%. The genes are TRBV29-1 and TRBJ1-2; D remains unclear. The sequence was obtained from a woman in her 30s with active or convalescent COVID-19. The source material was peripheral blood. The CDR3, as DNA: TGCAGCGTCCCGCCGGACTATGGCTACACCTTC. The encoded protein is CSVPPDYGYTF. The variable domain in full, completed from reference TRBV29-1 and TRBJ1-2, reads SAVISQKPSRDICQRGTSLTIQCQVDSQVTMMFWYRQQPGQSLTLIATANQGSEATYESGFVIDKFPISRPNLTFSTLTVSNMSPEDSSIYLCSVPPDYGYTFGSGTRLTVV.